This TCR beta chain was identified during a study of blood T cell repertoires in COVID-19. Overall study: Samples of COVID-19 (acute and convalescent) were obtained from the United States, Italy and Spain. From T cells, B-cell-depleted T cells, or PBMCs came the material, which was cDNA or gDNA.

Original methodology: Amplification with reference gene primers provided the estimates of nucleated cell counts. This table comes from immunoSEQ multiplex PCR, and its TCRdb copy is limited to in-frame clones, with some not included. V and J calls and clone size come straight from that table; D and trimming were deduced from the DNA. Altogether over 130,000 clones are present, about three quarters being singletons, with the ten largest covering under 6%. Sequenced sample: peripheral blood. The TCR originated in a woman older than 75 with active or convalescent COVID-19.

CDR3 loop: CASSYSTGALNTEAFF. The CDR3 DNA reads as TGTGCCAGCAGTTACTCGACAGGGGCCCTGAACACTGAAGCTTTCTTT. The rearrangement links TRBV6-5 to TRBJ1-1; 8 bases align to TRBD1. The germline gives CDR1 MNHEY, CDR2 SVGAGI. V was pared by 0 bases and J by 0 bases, with 3 bases of the junction left unmatched. The CDR3 has 16 amino acids.